The rows below give T cell receptor beta chains drawn from one sample of a study of cytomegalovirus exposure and HLA in healthy donors. Only in-frame clones appear in the TCRdb table, and some are missing; sequencing was by immunoSEQ multiplex PCR. The data show about 180,000 clones, over 65% seen once. Sequenced sample: PBMCs. The receptors were gathered from a young man in good health and CMV-seronegative. CDR3s include the opening cysteine and the closing phenylalanine or tryptophan. D genes are given only for firm matches. Some rows have no size entry. The others give once, few or many, or a class for an expanded clone.

D	size	V	J	CDR3	DNA
.	.	TRBV6-6	TRBJ2-6	CASAAGIKSGANVLTF	TGTGCCAGCGCAGCCGGGATTAAGTCTGGGGCCAACGTCCTGACTTTC
.	.	TRBV27	TRBJ1-1	CASAQRGTEAFF	TGTGCCAGCGCGCAAAGGGGGACTGAAGCTTTCTTT
.	.	TRBV21-1	TRBJ1-1	CASSKGEGEVNTEAFF	TGTGCCAGCAGCAAAGGAGAAGGGGAGGTGAACACTGAAGCTTTCTTT
TRBD1	.	TRBV5-4	TRBJ2-2	CASSTRDRVAGELFF	TGTGCCAGCAGCACCCGGGACAGGGTCGCCGGGGAGCTGTTTTTT
TRBD2	.	TRBV5-1	TRBJ2-2	CASSHRSSGTSGGELFF	TGCGCCAGCAGCCATAGATCATCCGGGACTAGCGGCGGGGAGCTGTTTTTT
.	.	TRBV9	TRBJ2-2	CASSVTGLNTGELFF	TGTGCCAGCAGCGTTACAGGGTTAAACACCGGGGAGCTGTTTTTT
.	.	TRBV7-3	TRBJ1-5	CASSPGSGGPNQPQHF	TGTGCCAGCAGCCCCGGCAGCGGGGGTCCAAATCAGCCCCAGCATTTT
TRBD1	.	TRBV5-4	TRBJ1-1	CASSPRTGGGTEAFF	TGTGCCAGCAGCCCCCGGACAGGGGGCGGGACTGAAGCTTTCTTT
TRBD1	.	TRBV19	TRBJ1-5	CASSLRDRNQPQHF	TGTGCCAGTAGTCTCCGGGACAGGAATCAGCCCCAGCATTTT
.	.	TRBV14	TRBJ2-7	CASSPRRSGVSYEQYF	TGTGCCAGCAGCCCCCGTAGATCCGGGGTCTCCTACGAGCAGTACTTC
TRBD2	.	TRBV9	TRBJ2-1	CASSVRGLAGGTTHEQFF	TGTGCCAGCAGCGTACGGGGACTAGCGGGGGGCACTACACATGAGCAGTTCTTC
.	.	TRBV28	TRBJ2-7	CASSSSSYEQYF	TGTGCCAGCAGTTCCTCCTCCTACGAGCAGTACTTC
.	.	TRBV7-3	TRBJ2-5	CASSLRGQQETQYF	TGTGCCAGCAGCTTGCGGGGGCAGCAAGAGACCCAGTACTTC
.	.	TRBV7-2	TRBJ2-2	CASSLTRGGNTGELFF	TGTGCCAGCAGCTTAACTAGGGGGGGAAACACCGGGGAGCTGTTTTTT
TRBD1	.	TRBV5-6	TRBJ1-5	CASSWGQNQPQHF	TGTGCCAGCAGCTGGGGACAGAATCAGCCCCAGCATTTT
TRBD1	.	TRBV28	TRBJ2-1	CASTSSPGTGFYNEQFF	TGTGCCAGCACCTCATCCCCCGGGACAGGCTTTTACAATGAGCAGTTCTTC
.	.	TRBV5-1	TRBJ2-7	CASSLAWEANYEQYF	TGCGCCAGCAGCTTGGCTTGGGAGGCTAACTACGAGCAGTACTTC
.	few	TRBV18	TRBJ1-6	CASSPGSGSSPLHF	TGTGCCAGCTCACCGGGCAGTGGCAGTTCACCCCTCCACTTT
TRBD1	.	TRBV27	TRBJ2-5	CASRQGAGPRETQYF	TGTGCCAGCAGACAGGGGGCCGGCCCGAGGGAGACCCAGTACTTC
TRBD1	.	TRBV5-4	TRBJ1-2	CASSLFYMTGSNYGYTF	TGTGCCAGCAGCTTGTTTTATATGACAGGGTCTAACTATGGCTACACCTTC
.	.	TRBV7-9	TRBJ2-1	CASSKRRGYNEQFF	TGTGCCAGCAGCAAGAGACGCGGATACAATGAGCAGTTCTTC
TRBD1	.	TRBV5-6	TRBJ2-5	CASRQYDREVRETQYF	TGTGCCAGCAGGCAGTACGACAGGGAAGTGCGAGAGACCCAGTACTTC
TRBD1	.	TRBV4-1	TRBJ1-2	CASSQPTGRANYGYTF	TGCGCCAGCAGCCAACCGACAGGGCGAGCTAACTATGGCTACACCTTC
TRBD1	.	TRBV28	TRBJ1-2	CASSTGTGRDGYTF	TGTGCCAGCAGTACGGGGACAGGGCGAGATGGCTACACCTTC
TRBD1	.	TRBV9	TRBJ1-6	CASSVGQGAGPLHF	TGTGCCAGCAGTGTAGGACAGGGAGCTGGCCCCCTCCACTTT
.	.	TRBV30	TRBJ1-1	CAWSVGLGANTEAFF	TGTGCCTGGAGTGTAGGGCTGGGGGCGAACACTGAAGCTTTCTTT
TRBD2	.	TRBV4-1	TRBJ2-3	CASGLAGGADTQYF	TGCGCCAGCGGACTAGCGGGGGGCGCGGATACGCAGTATTTT
TRBD2	.	TRBV5-1	TRBJ2-1	CASSFSAGTYNEQFF	TGCGCCAGCAGCTTTTCAGCGGGAACCTACAATGAGCAGTTCTTC
TRBD2	.	TRBV6-5	TRBJ2-7	CASSGGTSGTYEQYF	TGTGCCAGCAGCGGGGGGACTAGCGGAACCTACGAGCAGTACTTC
.	.	TRBV6-1	TRBJ2-6	CASGEQVSGANVLTF	TGTGCCAGCGGAGAACAGGTCTCTGGGGCCAACGTCCTGACTTTC
TRBD1	.	TRBV7-2	TRBJ1-2	CASSLDRGYGYTF	TGTGCCAGCAGCTTGGACAGGGGTTATGGCTACACCTTC